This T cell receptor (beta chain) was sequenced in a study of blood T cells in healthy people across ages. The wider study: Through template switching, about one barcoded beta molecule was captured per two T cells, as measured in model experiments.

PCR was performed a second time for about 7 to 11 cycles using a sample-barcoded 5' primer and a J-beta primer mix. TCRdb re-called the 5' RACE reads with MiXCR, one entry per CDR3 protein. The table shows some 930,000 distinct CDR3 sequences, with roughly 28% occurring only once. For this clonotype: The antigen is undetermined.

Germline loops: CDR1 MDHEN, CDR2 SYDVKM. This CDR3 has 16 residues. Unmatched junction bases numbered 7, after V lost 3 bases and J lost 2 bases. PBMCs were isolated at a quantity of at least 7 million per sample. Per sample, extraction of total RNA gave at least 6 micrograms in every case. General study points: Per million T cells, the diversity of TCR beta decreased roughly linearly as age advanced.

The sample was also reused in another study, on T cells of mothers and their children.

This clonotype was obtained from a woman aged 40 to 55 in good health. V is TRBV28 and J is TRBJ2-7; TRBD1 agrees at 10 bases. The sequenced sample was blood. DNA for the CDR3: TGTGCCAGCAGTTTCTCCGGGACAGGGGCCCCCTACGAGCAGTACTTC. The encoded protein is CASSFSGTGAPYEQYF.